The 2 T cell receptor beta chains below were found in one sample sequenced in a study of CD8+CD57+ T cells in acquired aplastic anemia (dated by TCRdb to the late 2010s). The sequencer was an Illumina HiSeq 2000. Profiling of TCR beta VDJ combinations and CDR3 sequences used genomic DNA as the template. TCRdb trimmed the raw reads at Q25, called clones with MiXCR and kept productive beta chains. CDR3 protein duplicates are merged, each entry listing the most common genes and DNA. The sample table lists about 190,000 distinct CDR3 sequences, about half of them with a count of one. The top ten clones comprise about 17% of the sample. Sequences were obtained from sorted CD4+, CD8+, or CD8+CD57+ T cells (not recorded which) from PBMCs. These receptors all come from a human donor in good health, serving as a control.

The CDR3 nucleotides are TGTGCCAGCAGTGGGGCGGGGGGGCAGGGTGAGCAGTTCTTC. This encodes CASSGAGGQGEQFF. V is TRBV25-1 and J is TRBJ2-1, with 9 bases matching TRBD2. The CDR3 length is 14 residues. J lost 9 bases, V lost 4 bases, and 7 bases had no gene match. Germline loops: CDR1 MGHDK, CDR2 SYGVNS. Complete variable domain (other parts from reference TRBV25-1 and TRBJ2-1): EADIYQTPRYLVIGTGKKITLECSQTMGHDKMYWYQQDPGMELHLIHYSYGVNSTEKGDLSSESTVSRIRTEHFPLTLESARPSHTSQYLCASSGAGGQGEQFFGPGTRLTVL.

The J gene is TRBJ1-1, the V gene TRBV10-3, with a possible D match to TRBD1 (6 bases). V lost 7 bases, J lost 3 bases, and 21 bases lay in between. CDR1 and CDR2 (germline): ENHRY, SYGVKD. The CDR3 totals 16 residues. Here the CDR3 reads CAINGGALQRDTEAFF. The CDR3 region has the DNA TGTGCCATCAATGGGGGGGCCCTACAGAGGGACACTGAAGCTTTCTTT.